The clone carrying this T cell receptor beta chain turned up a few times. The data are from a study of human T cells and chemical hapten exposure. Study at large: The use of 2% DPC on 2 cm by 2 cm of upper inner arm skin constituted sensitization.

This CDR3 spans 13 amino acids. CDR1 and CDR2 (germline): SGHNT, YENEEA. Trimming took off 0 bases at V and 4 bases at J, with 6 bases between the two ends. Via MiXCR, TCRdb re-called the RACE reads, giving one row per CDR3 protein. Among roughly 71,000 distinct CDR3 sequences listed, 11% were seen once. This sample's time point: patch test 3, about 24 weeks after DPC sensitization. The treatment was: therapeutic diphenylcyclopropenone sensitization with weekly scalp DPC. The chain links TRBV11-3 to TRBJ1-1; no definite D call. Sequenced here: whole blood, sampled in connection with sensitization to the hapten diphenylcyclopropenone (DPC). The receptor was derived from a woman aged 45-60 years with alopecia areata. Some clones in this sample may be carry-over from other donors' samples. CDR3 bases: TGTGCCAGCAGCTTAGAACAAGGCACTGAAGCTTTCTTT. The encoded protein is CASSLEQGTEAFF.